This record looks at one T cell receptor beta chain sequence and its context. Its antigen is unidentified. This entry belongs to a study of shared clonotypes between healthy human individuals. Each subset's genomic DNA was shared equally among a number of immunoSEQ plates. Using immunoSEQ multiplex PCR, the repertoire was profiled, and TCRdb retains in-frame clones only, with some absent. The table records approximately 940,000 clones, approximately 80% of them present only once. The length of the CDR3 is 12 residues. CDR1 and CDR2 from the germline V gene are LGHNT and FRNRAP. Findings of the study overall: Four donors held about 5% of naive CD4 clonotypes in common.

J is TRBJ2-3 and V is TRBV12-5; D gene ambiguous. The sequence came from a man in his late teens or twenties in good health. The sequenced sample was memory CD4+ T cells sorted from blood. This sample's subset: CD45RA-negative fraction. CDR3 protein: CATGRSTDTQYF. DNA of the CDR3: TGTGCCACCGGTCGGAGCACAGATACGCAGTATTTT.